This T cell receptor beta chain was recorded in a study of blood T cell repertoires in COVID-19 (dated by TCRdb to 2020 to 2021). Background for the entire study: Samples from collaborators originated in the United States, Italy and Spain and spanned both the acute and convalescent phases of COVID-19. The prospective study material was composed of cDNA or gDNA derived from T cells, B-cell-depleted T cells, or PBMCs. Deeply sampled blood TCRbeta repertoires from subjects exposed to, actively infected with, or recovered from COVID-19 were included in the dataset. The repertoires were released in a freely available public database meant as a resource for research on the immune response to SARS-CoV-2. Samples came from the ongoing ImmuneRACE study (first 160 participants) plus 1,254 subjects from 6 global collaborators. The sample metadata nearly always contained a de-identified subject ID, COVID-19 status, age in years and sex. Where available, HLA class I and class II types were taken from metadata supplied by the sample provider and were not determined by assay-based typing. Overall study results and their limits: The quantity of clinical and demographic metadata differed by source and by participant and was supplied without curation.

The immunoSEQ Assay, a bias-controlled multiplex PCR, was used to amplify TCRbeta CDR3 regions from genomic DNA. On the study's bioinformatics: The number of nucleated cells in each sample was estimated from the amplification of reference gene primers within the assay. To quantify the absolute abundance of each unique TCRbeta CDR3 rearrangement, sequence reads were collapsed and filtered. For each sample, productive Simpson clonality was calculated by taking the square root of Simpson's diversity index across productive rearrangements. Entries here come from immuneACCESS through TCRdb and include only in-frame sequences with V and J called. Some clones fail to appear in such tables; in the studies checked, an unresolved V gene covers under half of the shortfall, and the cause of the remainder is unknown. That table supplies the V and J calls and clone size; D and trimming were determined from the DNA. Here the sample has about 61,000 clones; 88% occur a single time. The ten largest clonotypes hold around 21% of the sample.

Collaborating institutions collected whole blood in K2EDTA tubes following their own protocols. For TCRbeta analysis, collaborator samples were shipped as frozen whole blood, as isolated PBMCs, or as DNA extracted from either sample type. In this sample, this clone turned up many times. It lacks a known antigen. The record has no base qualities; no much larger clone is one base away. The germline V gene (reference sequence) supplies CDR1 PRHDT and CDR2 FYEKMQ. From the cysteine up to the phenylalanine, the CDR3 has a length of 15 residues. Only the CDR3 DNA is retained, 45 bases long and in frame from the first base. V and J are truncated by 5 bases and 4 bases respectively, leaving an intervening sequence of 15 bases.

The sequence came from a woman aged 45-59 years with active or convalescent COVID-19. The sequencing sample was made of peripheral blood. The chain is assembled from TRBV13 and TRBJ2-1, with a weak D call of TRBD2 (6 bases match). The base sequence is TGTGCCAGCAGCACCGGGACTTCTTATTACAATGAGCAGTTCTTC. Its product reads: CASSTGTSYYNEQFF. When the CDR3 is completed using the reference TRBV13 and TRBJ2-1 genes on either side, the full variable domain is AAGVIQSPRHLIKEKRETATLKCYPIPRHDTVYWYQQGPGQDPQFLISFYEKMQSDKGSIPDRFSAQQFSDYHSELNMSSLELGDSALYFCASSTGTSYYNEQFFGPGTRLTVL.